The 13 T cell receptor beta chains presented below share a single source sample, sequenced in a study of cytomegalovirus exposure and HLA in healthy donors. PCR primers comprised 60 Vbeta and 13 Jbeta primers. The data were produced by immunoSEQ multiplex PCR, yet TCRdb's version contains in-frame clones alone and is incomplete. The profile shows 150,000 to 160,000 clones, around 79% of them singletons. Sequencing used PBMCs. These receptors all come from a man aged 18 to 29 in good health and CMV-seronegative.

This chain connects TRBV7-9 to TRBJ1-3, with TRBD1 matching over 8 bases. Germline loops: CDR1 SEHNR, CDR2 FQNEAQ (reference sequence). This CDR3 contains 14 residues. After removal of 6 bases from V and 2 bases from J, the junction contained 3 bases not matched to a gene. Here the CDR3 reads CASRRQGTGNTIYF. Written as DNA, the CDR3 is TGTGCCAGCAGAAGACAGGGGACTGGAAACACCATATATTTT.

The CDR3 DNA sequence: TGTGCCAGCAGTGAAGAGTACGGACAGGGGACAGATACGCAGTATTTT. This gives the protein CASSEEYGQGTDTQYF. V usage is TRBV2 and J usage is TRBJ2-3, with 9 bases that match TRBD1. The length of the CDR3 is 16 residues. V was pared by 1 base and J by 3 bases, with 5 bases of the junction left unmatched. The V gene's germline CDR1 is SNHLY and CDR2 FYNNEI.

This chain links TRBV7-2 with TRBJ1-2; 8 positions match TRBD1. Germline assignment: CDR1 SGHTA and CDR2 FQGNSA. J lost 7 bases, V lost 5 bases, and 12 bases had no gene match. The CDR3 covers 15 residues. The CDR3 coding sequence is TGTGCCAGCAGCCGGGACAGGTACCCGGGAGGTGGCTACACCTTC. Translating it yields CASSRDRYPGGGYTF.

The rearrangement links TRBV13 to TRBJ2-7; a weak D match, TRBD1 (5 bases). There are 14 residues in the CDR3. The V gene lost 0 bases and the J gene lost 4 bases, with 10 bases spanning the gap. CDR1 is PRHDT and CDR2 is FYEKMQ in the germline V gene (reference sequence). CDR3 bases: TGTGCCAGCAGCTTAGGAGGACACTCGTACGAGCAGTACTTC. This translates into CASSLGGHSYEQYF.

This chain uses TRBV29-1 with TRBJ1-6; D remains unclear. The V end lost 5 bases, the J end lost 0 bases, and 8 bases lay between the germline ends. Germline V gene lookup returns CDR1 SQVTM and CDR2 ANQGSEA. This CDR3 comprises 14 residues. CDR3 protein: CSVRVSSYNSPLHF. As DNA, the CDR3 is TGCAGCGTTCGAGTGAGCTCCTATAATTCACCCCTCCACTTT.

V and J are TRBV5-6 and TRBJ2-1; no reliable D call. This CDR3 spans 13 amino acids. V lost 0 bases and J lost 6, with 7 bases in between. The germline CDR1 and CDR2 sequences are SGHDT and YYEEEE. CDR3 DNA sequence: TGTGCCAGCAGCTTGGAACTTTCCAATGAGCAGTTCTTC. It translates to CASSLELSNEQFF.

This clone was counted between two and nine times. The rearrangement uses TRBV4-2 and TRBJ1-6, with TRBD1 matching 7 bases. Germline V gene lookup returns CDR1 LGHNA and CDR2 YNFKEQ. This CDR3 is 18 amino acids long. With 1 base clipped from V and 5 bases from J, the junction kept 11 bases outside the gene matches. CDR3 sequence reads: CASSQGGADRRHNSPLHF. The CDR3 bases are TGTGCCAGCAGCCAAGGGGGAGCGGACAGGCGGCATAATTCACCCCTCCACTTT.

This chain links TRBV7-9 with TRBJ1-5, with 8 bases aligning to TRBD1. Trimming cost V 8 bases and J 5 bases; bases outside gene matches: 5. CDR1 SEHNR and CDR2 FQNEAQ come from the germline V gene (reference sequence). The CDR3 extends over 13 amino acids. The CDR3 loop is CASGTGRDQPQHF. The CDR3 DNA follows: TGTGCCAGCGGGACAGGTCGAGATCAGCCCCAGCATTTT. Full variable domain (outside the CDR3, taken from reference TRBV7-9 and TRBJ1-5): DTGVSQNPRHKITKRGQNVTFRCDPISEHNRLYWYRQTLGQGPEFLTYFQNEAQLEKSRLLSDRFSAERPKGSFSTLEIQRTEQGDSAMYLCASGTGRDQPQHFGDGTRLSIL.

The chain couples TRBV28 to TRBJ1-2; a weak D match, TRBD1 (5 bases). In germline, CDR1 is MDHEN, CDR2 SYDVKM. Trimming took off 7 bases at V and 10 bases at J, with 25 bases between the two ends. This CDR3 is 15 amino acids long. In DNA form, the CDR3 reads TGTGCCAGCATTCTCCTCCCAGGGCAGGGTGGTGACTACACCTTC. This encodes CASILLPGQGGDYTF.

The J gene is TRBJ2-7, the V gene TRBV27; 9 bases align to TRBD1. The ends lost 0 bases at V and 2 bases at J; junction bases unmatched: 5. This CDR3 has 16 residues. From germline, CDR1 is MNHEY and CDR2 SMNVEV (reference sequence). CDR3 in amino acids: CASSLSAGTGPYEQYV. The CDR3 DNA follows: TGTGCCAGCAGTTTATCTGCAGGGACAGGGCCCTACGAGCAGTACGTC.

The chain couples TRBV5-1 to TRBJ2-5; TRBD2 agrees at 10 bases. Per germline, CDR1 SGHRS and CDR2 YFSETQ. This CDR3 spans 15 amino acids. V dropped 6 bases and J dropped 3; count of bases not matched to a gene: 8. The CDR3 reads CASMPASGREETQYF. CDR3 nucleotide sequence: TGCGCCAGCATGCCGGCTAGCGGGAGAGAAGAGACCCAGTACTTC.

This clone was seen a single time. The chain is built from TRBV7-2 and TRBJ2-1, with TRBD2 identical over 8 bases. CDR1 SGHTA and CDR2 FQGNSA come from the germline V gene. The CDR3 totals 17 residues. V lost 2 bases, J lost 5 bases, and 11 bases stayed unmatched. CDR3: CASSLNMAGLANNEQFF. The CDR3 DNA sequence: TGTGCCAGCAGCTTAAATATGGCCGGACTAGCCAACAATGAGCAGTTCTTC.

This chain connects TRBV7-3 to TRBJ1-5; TRBD1 matches 9 bases. The germline V gene has CDR1 SGHTA and CDR2 FQGTGA. J lost 1 base, V lost 5 bases, and 9 bases had no gene match. This CDR3 is 17 amino acids long. Here the CDR3 DNA reads TGTGCCAGCAGCCCACCCGAACAGGGGGCGAGCAATCAGCCCCAGCATTTT. Protein product: CASSPPEQGASNQPQHF.